The T cell receptor beta chain described here comes from a study of cytomegalovirus exposure and HLA in healthy donors. The overall study: The study placed 80% to 85% of its roughly 410 genotyped donors in the Caucasian-associated ancestry cluster.

PCR employed 60 Vbeta and 13 Jbeta primers. Some clones are missing from TCRdb's copy, which holds only in-frame ones; the method was immunoSEQ multiplex PCR. Of roughly 220,000 clones in the sample, roughly 70% are singletons; the top ten hold about 3%. While unrecorded immune exposures were likely, the donors were nominally healthy when sampled. V dropped 4 bases and J dropped 5; count of bases not matched to a gene: 5. The V gene's germline CDR1 is SGHTA and CDR2 FQGNSA. This CDR3 has 14 amino acids. Specimen: PBMCs. The clonotype comes from a man aged 40-50 years in good health and CMV-seropositive. This chain connects TRBV7-2 to TRBJ1-1, with 9 bases aligning to TRBD1. The CDR3 loop reads CASSSQGARTEAFF. As DNA, the CDR3 is TGTGCCAGCAGCTCACAGGGGGCGCGGACTGAAGCTTTCTTT.